This record concerns one T cell receptor beta chain sequence. The material for each subset, its genomic DNA, was split evenly across several immunoSEQ plates. The assay was immunoSEQ multiplex PCR, and TCRdb's table has in-frame clones only and misses some. The sample records fewer than 600,000 clones, about 74% being singletons. This entry comes from a study of shared clonotypes between healthy human individuals. This CDR3 contains 14 residues. The germline V gene has CDR1 LGHNA and CDR2 YNFKEQ. Trimming took 5 bases from V and 3 from J; bases not matched to a gene: 4. Donors were healthy HIV-negative adults without recently reported acute infections or vaccinations.

The V gene is TRBV4-2, the J gene TRBJ2-1, with TRBD2 matching 7 bases. This TCR came from a woman aged 35 to 49 in good health. Some clones in this sample may be carry-over from other donors' samples. The specimen was PBMCs. The CDR3: CASSGRGDYNEQFF. DNA of the CDR3: TGTGCCAGCAGCGGCCGGGGGGACTACAATGAGCAGTTCTTC.